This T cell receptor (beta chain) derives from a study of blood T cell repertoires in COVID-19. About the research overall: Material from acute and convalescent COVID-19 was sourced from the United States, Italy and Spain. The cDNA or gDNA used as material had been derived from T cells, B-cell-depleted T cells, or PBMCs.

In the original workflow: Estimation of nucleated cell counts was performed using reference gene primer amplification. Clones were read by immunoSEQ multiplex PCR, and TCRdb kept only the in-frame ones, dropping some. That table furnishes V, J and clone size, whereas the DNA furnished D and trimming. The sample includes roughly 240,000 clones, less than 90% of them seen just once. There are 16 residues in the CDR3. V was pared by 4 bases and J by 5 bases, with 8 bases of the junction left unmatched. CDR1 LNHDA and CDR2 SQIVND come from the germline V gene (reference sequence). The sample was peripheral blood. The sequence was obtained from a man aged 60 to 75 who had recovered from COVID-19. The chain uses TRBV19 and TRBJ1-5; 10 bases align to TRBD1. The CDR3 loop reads CASSTPQGQGYQPQHF. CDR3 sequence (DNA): TGTGCCAGTAGTACCCCGCAGGGACAGGGGTATCAGCCCCAGCATTTT. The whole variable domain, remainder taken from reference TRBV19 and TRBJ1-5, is DGGITQSPKYLFRKEGQNVTLSCEQNLNHDAMYWYRQDPGQGLRLIYYSQIVNDFQKGDIAEGYSVSREKKESFPLTVTSAQKNPTAFYLCASSTPQGQGYQPQHFGDGTRLSIL.